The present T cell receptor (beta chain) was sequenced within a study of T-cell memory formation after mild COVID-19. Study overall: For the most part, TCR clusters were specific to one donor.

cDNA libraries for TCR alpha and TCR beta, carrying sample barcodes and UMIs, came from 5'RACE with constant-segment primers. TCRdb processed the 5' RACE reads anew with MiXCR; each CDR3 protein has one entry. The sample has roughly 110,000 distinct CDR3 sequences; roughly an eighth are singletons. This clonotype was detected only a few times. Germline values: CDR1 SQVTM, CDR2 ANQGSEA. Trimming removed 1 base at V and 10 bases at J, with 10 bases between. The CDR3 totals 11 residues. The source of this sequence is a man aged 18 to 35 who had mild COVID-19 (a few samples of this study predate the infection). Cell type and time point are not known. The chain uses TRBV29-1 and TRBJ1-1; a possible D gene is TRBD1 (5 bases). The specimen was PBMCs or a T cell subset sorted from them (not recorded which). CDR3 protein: CSVEVQGLAFF. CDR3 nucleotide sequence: TGCAGCGTTGAAGTGCAGGGTTTAGCTTTCTTT.